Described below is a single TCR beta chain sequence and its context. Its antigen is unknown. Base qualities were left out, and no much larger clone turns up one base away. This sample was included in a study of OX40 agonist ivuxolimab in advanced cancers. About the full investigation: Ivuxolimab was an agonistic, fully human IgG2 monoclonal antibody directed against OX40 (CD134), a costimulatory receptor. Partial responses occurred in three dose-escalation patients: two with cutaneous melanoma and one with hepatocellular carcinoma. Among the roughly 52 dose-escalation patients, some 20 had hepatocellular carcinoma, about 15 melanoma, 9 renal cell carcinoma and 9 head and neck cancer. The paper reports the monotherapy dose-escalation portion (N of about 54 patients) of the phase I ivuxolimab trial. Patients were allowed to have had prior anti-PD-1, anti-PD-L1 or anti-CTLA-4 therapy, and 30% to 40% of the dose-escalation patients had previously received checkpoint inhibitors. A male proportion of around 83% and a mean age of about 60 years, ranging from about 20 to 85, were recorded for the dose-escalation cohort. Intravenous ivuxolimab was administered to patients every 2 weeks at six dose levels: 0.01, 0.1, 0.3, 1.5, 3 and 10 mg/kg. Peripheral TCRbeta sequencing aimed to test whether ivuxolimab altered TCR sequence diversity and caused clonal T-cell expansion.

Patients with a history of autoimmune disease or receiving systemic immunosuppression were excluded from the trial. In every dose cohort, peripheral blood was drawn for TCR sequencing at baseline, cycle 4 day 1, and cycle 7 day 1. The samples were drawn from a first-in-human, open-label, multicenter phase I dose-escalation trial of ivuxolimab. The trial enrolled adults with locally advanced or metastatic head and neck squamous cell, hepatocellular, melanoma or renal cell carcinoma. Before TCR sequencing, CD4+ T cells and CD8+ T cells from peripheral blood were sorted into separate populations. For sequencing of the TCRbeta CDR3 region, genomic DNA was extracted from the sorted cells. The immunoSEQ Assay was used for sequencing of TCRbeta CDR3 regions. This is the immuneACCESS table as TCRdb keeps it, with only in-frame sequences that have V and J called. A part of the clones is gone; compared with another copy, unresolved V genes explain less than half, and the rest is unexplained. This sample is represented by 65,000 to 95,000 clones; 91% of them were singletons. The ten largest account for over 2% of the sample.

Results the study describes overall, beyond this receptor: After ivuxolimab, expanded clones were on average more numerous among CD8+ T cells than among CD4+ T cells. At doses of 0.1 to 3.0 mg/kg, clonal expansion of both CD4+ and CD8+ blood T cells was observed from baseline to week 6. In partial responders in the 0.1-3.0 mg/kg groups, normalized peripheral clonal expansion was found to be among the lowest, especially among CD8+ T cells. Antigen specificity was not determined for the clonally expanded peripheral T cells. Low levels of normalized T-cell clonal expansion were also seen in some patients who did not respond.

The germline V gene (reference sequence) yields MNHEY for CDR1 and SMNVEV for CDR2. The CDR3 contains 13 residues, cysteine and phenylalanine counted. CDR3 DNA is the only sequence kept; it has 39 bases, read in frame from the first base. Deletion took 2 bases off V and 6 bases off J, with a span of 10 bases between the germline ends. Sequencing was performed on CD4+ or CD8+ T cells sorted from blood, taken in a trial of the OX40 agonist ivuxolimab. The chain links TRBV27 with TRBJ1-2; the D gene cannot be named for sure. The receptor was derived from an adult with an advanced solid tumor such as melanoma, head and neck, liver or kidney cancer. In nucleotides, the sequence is TGTGCCAGCAGTTTACCGGGAACAGATGGCTACACCTTC. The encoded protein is CASSLPGTDGYTF.